Each of the 32 T cell receptor beta chains below was sequenced from the same sample in a study of cytomegalovirus exposure and HLA in healthy donors. In the PCR, 60 Vbeta and 13 Jbeta primers were used. Produced via immunoSEQ multiplex PCR; TCRdb's table is partial and in-frame only. The repertoire has 200,000 to 250,000 clones, around 80% of them found once; the top ten carry 0.5% to 0.7%. The sample comprised PBMCs. The source is a woman aged 40 to 49 in good health and CMV-seronegative.

This chain uses TRBV27 with TRBJ1-5; no clear D gene. Germline CDR1 and CDR2: MNHEY and SMNVEV (reference sequence). The CDR3 covers 16 residues. V was clipped by 0 bases and J by 3 bases, with 12 bases between them. CDR3: CASSLSVSSTNQPQHF. The CDR3 coding sequence is TGTGCCAGCAGTTTATCCGTCTCATCTACCAATCAGCCCCAGCATTTT.

This clone was picked up one time. The chain uses TRBV7-8 and TRBJ2-7; maybe TRBD2 (6 bases). CDR1 and CDR2 from the germline V gene are SGHVS and FQNEAQ. The CDR3 is 16 residues long. The V end lost 3 bases, the J end lost 4 bases, and 19 bases lay between the germline ends. DNA for the CDR3: TGTGCCAGCAGCTTCCCCCGGGGGAGCGGTGCTTACGAGCAGTACTTC. It yields the protein CASSFPRGSGAYEQYF.

The chain couples TRBV5-8 to TRBJ2-1; possibly TRBD1 for D (6 bases). Looked up from germline, CDR1 is SGHTS and CDR2 is YDEGEE. Trimming removed 1 base from V and 3 bases from J, with 11 bases in between. This CDR3 has 15 amino acids. The CDR3 spells CASSLHRDLYNEQFF. CDR3 nucleotide sequence: TGTGCCAGCAGCTTGCACAGGGACCTCTACAATGAGCAGTTCTTC.

V usage is TRBV2 and J usage is TRBJ1-1; 7 bases align to TRBD1. V lost 8 bases, J lost 1 base, and 7 bases stayed unmatched. This CDR3 contains 14 residues. Germline V gene lookup returns CDR1 SNHLY and CDR2 FYNNEI. The CDR3 is CASHRRDRNTEAFF. In DNA form, the CDR3 reads TGTGCCAGCCATCGGCGGGACAGGAACACTGAAGCTTTCTTT.

The chain carries TRBV6-5 and TRBJ1-6, with unresolved D. The CDR3 runs 15 residues. Germline-derived CDR1 and CDR2 are MNHEY and SVGAGI. Trimming removed 7 bases at V and 4 bases at J, with 14 bases between. CDR3 sequence (DNA): TGTGCCAGCAATAAGGGAGTCTTTTATAATTCACCCCTCCACTTT. Translating it yields CASNKGVFYNSPLHF.

The chain recombines TRBV19 with TRBJ1-3; possibly TRBD1 for D (5 bases). Germline CDR1 and CDR2: LNHDA and SQIVND (reference sequence). The V gene lost 3 bases and the J gene lost 4 bases, with 22 bases spanning the gap. The length of the CDR3 is 18 residues. CDR3 in amino acids: CASSIMPKGRSSGNTIYF. The DNA of the CDR3 is TGTGCCAGTAGTATTATGCCAAAGGGGCGATCGTCAGGAAACACCATATATTTT.

This clone was seen a single time. This chain joins TRBV30 and TRBJ2-7, with 13 nucleotides matching TRBD2. The J call is uncertain, as TRBJ2-5 better fits the DNA end. Per the germline V gene, CDR1 is GTSNPN and CDR2 is SVGIG (reference sequence). This CDR3 has 15 residues. CDR3: CAWGPGLAGRETQYF. In nucleotides, the CDR3 is TGTGCCTGGGGACCGGGACTAGCGGGGAGGGAGACCCAGTACTTC.

The chain joins TRBV5-1 to TRBJ1-1; 8 positions agree with TRBD1. With 5 bases clipped from V and 4 bases from J, the junction kept 10 bases outside the gene matches. This CDR3 spans 15 amino acids. Per the germline V gene, CDR1 is SGHRS and CDR2 is YFSETQ. Written as DNA, the CDR3 is TGCGCCAGCAGTCCTCAGGGGGCGTCGGTCACTGAAGCTTTCTTT. This translates into CASSPQGASVTEAFF.

The V and J genes are TRBV7-2 and TRBJ2-1; 9 bases agree with TRBD2. Germline V gene lookup returns CDR1 SGHTA and CDR2 FQGNSA. CDR3 length: 15 residues. V dropped 1 base and J dropped 9; count of bases not matched to a gene: 7. DNA for the CDR3: TGTGCCAGCAGCTTAGATCGCGGGGGGGCCATTGAGCAGTTCTTC. It is translated as CASSLDRGGAIEQFF.

This rearrangement joins TRBV9 to TRBJ1-6; D might be TRBD1 (6 bases). CDR1 and CDR2 (germline): SGDLS, YYNGEE. This CDR3 comprises 18 residues. Trimming left V 0 bases short and J 11 bases short, with 24 bases between. The CDR3 DNA sequence: TGTGCCAGCAGCGTAGAACGATCGGACAGTGGGGTTCGAGCACCCCTCCACTTT. Translating gives CASSVERSDSGVRAPLHF.

V gene TRBV10-3 combines with J gene TRBJ1-5; D might be TRBD1 (6 bases). Germline CDR1 ENHRY, CDR2 SYGVKD. There are 15 residues in the CDR3. The DNA for the CDR3 is TGTGCTGAATCAAGGGGGGGGGTAGGGAATCAGCCCCAGCATTTT. Translation gives CAESRGGVGNQPQHF.

The chain recombines TRBV30 with TRBJ2-1, with a possible D match to TRBD1 (6 bases). This CDR3 has 13 amino acids. V was trimmed by 1 base and J by 11 bases, leaving 15 bases between them. CDR1 is GTSNPN, CDR2 SVGIG, per germline (reference sequence). As DNA, the CDR3 is TGTGCCTGGAGTGGCCTGGGGACACCAAAGCAGTTCTTC. Its protein is CAWSGLGTPKQFF.

V gene TRBV28 combines with J gene TRBJ1-1, with 9 positions matching TRBD1. Germline lookup yields CDR1 MDHEN and CDR2 SYDVKM. The CDR3 length is 18 residues. V gave up 8 bases and J gave up 1 base; unmatched junction bases: 17. The CDR3 bases are TGTGCCAGCCGGGAAGACAGGGGGACCTCTTTCTGGAACACTGAAGCTTTCTTT. The encoded protein is CASREDRGTSFWNTEAFF.

The chain uses TRBV5-6 and TRBJ1-2; D call uncertain. The CDR3 loop spans 15 amino acids. Germline-derived CDR1 and CDR2 are SGHDT and YYEEEE. Trimming left V 0 bases short and J 4 bases short, with 13 bases between. CDR3 nucleotides: TGTGCCAGCAGCTTGGCTGCAGGTTTTAGCTATGGCTACACCTTC. The encoded protein is CASSLAAGFSYGYTF.

The chain joins TRBV14 to TRBJ2-4, with TRBD1 matching 9 bases. This CDR3 region has 18 residues. The V gene end was trimmed by 0 bases and the J gene end by 1 base; junction bases not matched to a gene: 7. Germline assignment: CDR1 SGHDN and CDR2 FVKESK. The CDR3 coding sequence is TGTGCCAGCAGCCAAGATCTAGGCGACAGGGGGGCCAAAAACATTCAGTACTTC. Translating gives CASSQDLGDRGAKNIQYF.

In nucleotides, the CDR3 is TGTGCCAGCAGGGGGCACGGCGCTCAGCCCCAGCATTTT. Its protein is CASRGHGAQPQHF. V gene TRBV2 combines with J gene TRBJ1-5; possible D gene TRBD1, 5 bases. The CDR3 is 13 residues long. The germline V gene encodes CDR1 SNHLY and CDR2 FYNNEI. V shed 6 bases and J shed 6 bases, with 12 bases lying between them.

This rearrangement joins TRBV19 to TRBJ2-2, with 11 bases lining up with TRBD2. After removal of 3 bases from V and 4 bases from J, the junction contained 4 bases not matched to a gene. This CDR3 has 16 amino acids. The germline V gene encodes CDR1 LNHDA and CDR2 SQIVND (reference sequence). CDR3 region: CASSILAGGGTGELFF. CDR3 nucleotides: TGTGCCAGTAGTATCCTAGCGGGGGGTGGCACCGGGGAGCTGTTTTTT.

V gene TRBV28 combines with J gene TRBJ2-2; D uncertain. The germline V gene encodes CDR1 MDHEN and CDR2 SYDVKM. The CDR3 sequence is 15 residues long. V dropped 7 bases and J dropped 6 bases, with 18 bases sitting between them. CDR3: CASNSSGVAAGELFF. Here the CDR3 DNA reads TGTGCCAGCAATTCAAGTGGAGTAGCTGCCGGGGAGCTGTTTTTT.

The chain has TRBV5-4 and TRBJ1-2, with TRBD1 as a possible D gene (6 bases). The CDR3 covers 12 residues. Trimming removed 4 bases from V and 4 bases from J, with 8 bases in between. Germline CDR1 is SGHNT and CDR2 is YYREEE (reference sequence). CDR3 region: CASSQDSYGYTF. The DNA for the CDR3 is TGTGCCAGCAGCCAGGACAGCTATGGCTACACCTTC.

The chain carries TRBV7-3 and TRBJ2-2; a possible D gene is TRBD1 (5 bases). CDR1 is SGHTA, CDR2 FQGTGA, per germline. V dropped 6 bases and J dropped 1 base, with 15 bases sitting between them. CDR3 size: 16 residues. The CDR3 DNA follows: TGTGCCAGCAGAAAAGGGGCGCGGCAGAACACCGGGGAGCTGTTTTTT. This translates into CASRKGARQNTGELFF.

The V and J genes are TRBV29-1 and TRBJ2-3, with TRBD2 identical over 11 bases. CDR3 length equals 14 residues. Germline V gene lookup returns CDR1 SQVTM and CDR2 ANQGSEA. V was pared by 5 bases and J by 5 bases, with 6 bases of the junction left unmatched. The CDR3 nucleotides read TGCAGCGTTTCCCCTAGCGGGGGGATAGATACGCAGTATTTT. Its translation: CSVSPSGGIDTQYF.

This chain links TRBV28 with TRBJ2-3; D is uncertain. CDR1 and CDR2 (germline): MDHEN, SYDVKM. V was shortened by 6 bases and J by 6 bases, with 16 bases between the two germline ends. This CDR3 is built from 14 residues. The CDR3 region is CASRWAARSDTQYF. In nucleotides, the CDR3 is TGTGCCAGCAGGTGGGCCGCGCGATCTGATACGCAGTATTTT.

The J gene is TRBJ1-2, the V gene TRBV4-1; 7 nucleotides agree with TRBD1. CDR1 is MGHRA, CDR2 YSYEKL, per germline. Trimming took 4 bases from V and 5 from J; bases not matched to a gene: 7. This CDR3 is built from 14 residues. The CDR3 spells CASSPDRAPYGYTF. Written as DNA, the CDR3 is TGCGCCAGCAGCCCAGACAGGGCTCCATATGGCTACACCTTC.

The chain uses TRBV9 and TRBJ2-5; TRBD1 agrees at 12 bases. The CDR3 sequence is 17 residues long. Trimming took 0 bases from V and 4 from J; bases not matched to a gene: 7. Germline V gene data show CDR1 as SGDLS and CDR2 as YYNGEE. The DNA for the CDR3 is TGTGCCAGCAGCGTAGCTACCGGGACAGGGGGCGGAGAGACCCAGTACTTC. Encoded protein: CASSVATGTGGGETQYF.

The gene calls are TRBV10-3 and TRBJ1-6; 8 nucleotides line up with TRBD1. The CDR3 has 16 amino acids. CDR1 and CDR2 from the germline V gene are ENHRY and SYGVKD. The ends lost 0 bases at V and 10 bases at J; junction bases unmatched: 8. The CDR3 reads CAISESWGTGRSPLHF. In DNA form, the CDR3 reads TGTGCCATCAGTGAGTCTTGGGGGACAGGCAGGTCACCCCTCCACTTT.

The chain is built from TRBV4-2 and TRBJ1-5; tentative D call: TRBD1 (6 bases). Trimming removed 0 bases from V and 7 bases from J, with 22 bases in between. The CDR3 extends over 18 amino acids. Germline CDR1 reads LGHNA; CDR2 reads YNFKEQ. The CDR3 reads CASSQDVAGDGVGQPQHF. In DNA form, the CDR3 reads TGTGCCAGCAGCCAAGATGTCGCAGGGGACGGCGTTGGGCAGCCCCAGCATTTT.

The DNA for the CDR3 is TGTGCCAGCAGTGGGCGGGGGGCGAGCAATCAGCCCCAGCATTTT. It translates to CASSGRGASNQPQHF. The chain recombines TRBV2 with TRBJ1-5, with D possibly being TRBD1 (6 bases). The V and J ends lost 4 bases and 1 base respectively, with 11 bases between them. The CDR3 runs 15 residues. The germline CDR1 and CDR2 sequences are SNHLY and FYNNEI.

The J gene is TRBJ1-1, the V gene TRBV6-1; 7 bases agree with TRBD1. Germline CDR1 reads MNHNS; CDR2 reads SASEGT. Trimming removed 2 bases from V and 7 bases from J; junction bases left unmatched: 10. The CDR3 consists of 15 residues. In nucleotides, the CDR3 is TGTGCCAGCAGTGAAAACGGAGGGGGCTATATTGAAGCTTTCTTT. Its translation: CASSENGGGYIEAFF.

V and J are TRBV30 and TRBJ2-1; 11 bases map to TRBD2. Germline lookup yields CDR1 GTSNPN and CDR2 SVGIG (reference sequence). This CDR3 spans 15 amino acids. The V segment lost 3 bases and the J segment 5 bases; nucleotides outside the gene matches: 6. This CDR3 is CAWSIGTSGNNEQFF. DNA for the CDR3: TGTGCCTGGAGCATCGGGACTAGCGGCAACAATGAGCAGTTCTTC.

This clone appeared a single time. The V gene is TRBV7-3, the J gene TRBJ1-1, with 8 bases matching TRBD1. This CDR3 is built from 14 residues. Germline trimming cut 3 bases from V and 5 bases from J; bases unmatched to any gene: 5. Germline CDR1 is SGHTA and CDR2 is FQGTGA. CDR3 DNA: TGTGCCAGCAGCTTCGGACAGGGTGGAACTGAAGCTTTCTTT. Translation gives CASSFGQGGTEAFF.

The chain employs TRBV29-1 and TRBJ2-2; D perhaps matches TRBD2 (5 bases). The CDR3 runs 13 residues. Per the germline V gene, CDR1 is SQVTM and CDR2 is ANQGSEA. V shed 4 bases and J shed 7 bases, with 13 bases lying between them. The CDR3 protein is CSVAASRDGELFF. The CDR3 nucleotides are TGCAGCGTTGCGGCTAGCCGAGACGGGGAGCTGTTTTTT.

The chain recombines TRBV2 with TRBJ2-2, with TRBD2 as a possible D gene (5 bases). The CDR3 consists of 14 residues. V lost 4 bases, J lost 4 bases, and 10 bases lay in between. The V gene's germline CDR1 is SNHLY and CDR2 FYNNEI. CDR3 residues: CASSVVEGTGELFF. As DNA, the CDR3 is TGTGCCAGCAGTGTTGTCGAGGGCACCGGGGAGCTGTTTTTT.